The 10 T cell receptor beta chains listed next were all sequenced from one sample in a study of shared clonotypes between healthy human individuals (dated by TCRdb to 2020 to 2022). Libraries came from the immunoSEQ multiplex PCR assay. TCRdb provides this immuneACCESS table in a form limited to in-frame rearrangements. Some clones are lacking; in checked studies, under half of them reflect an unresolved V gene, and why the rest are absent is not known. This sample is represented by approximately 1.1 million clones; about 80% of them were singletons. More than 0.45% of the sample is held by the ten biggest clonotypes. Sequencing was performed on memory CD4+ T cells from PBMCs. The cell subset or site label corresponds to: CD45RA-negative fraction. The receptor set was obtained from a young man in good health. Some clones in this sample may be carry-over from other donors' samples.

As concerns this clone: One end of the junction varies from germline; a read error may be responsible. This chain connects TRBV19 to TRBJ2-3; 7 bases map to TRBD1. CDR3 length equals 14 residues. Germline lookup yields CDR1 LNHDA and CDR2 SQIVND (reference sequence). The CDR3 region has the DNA TGTGCCACTAGTGATGTAGGGGGCGTGGATACGCAGTATTTT. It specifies CATSDVGGVDTQYF.

The CDR3 DNA is TGTGCCAGCAGTGGGGGGCAGGCAGGTCTTAACTATGGCTACACCTTC. It translates to CASSGGQAGLNYGYTF. The chain employs TRBV2 and TRBJ1-2, with a tentative D call TRBD1 (6 bases). From germline, CDR1 is SNHLY and CDR2 FYNNEI. This CDR3 spans 16 amino acids. V shed 4 bases and J shed 1 base, with 16 bases lying between them.

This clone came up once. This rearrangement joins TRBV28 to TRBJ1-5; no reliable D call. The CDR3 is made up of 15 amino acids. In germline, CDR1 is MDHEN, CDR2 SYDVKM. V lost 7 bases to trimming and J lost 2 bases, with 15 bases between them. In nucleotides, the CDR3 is TGTGCCAGCAAGGGTGGTCAAGTGGGCAATCAGCCCCAGCATTTT. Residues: CASKGGQVGNQPQHF.

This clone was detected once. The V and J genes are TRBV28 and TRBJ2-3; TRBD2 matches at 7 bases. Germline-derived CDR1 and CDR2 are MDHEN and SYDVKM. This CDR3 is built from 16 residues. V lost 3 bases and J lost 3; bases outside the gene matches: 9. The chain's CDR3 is CASSFAWGGGTDTQYF. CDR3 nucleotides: TGTGCCAGCAGTTTCGCCTGGGGGGGAGGTACAGATACGCAGTATTTT.

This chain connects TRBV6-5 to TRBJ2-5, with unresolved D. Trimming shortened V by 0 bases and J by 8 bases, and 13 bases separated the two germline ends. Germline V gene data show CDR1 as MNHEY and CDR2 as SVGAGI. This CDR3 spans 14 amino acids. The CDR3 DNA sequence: TGTGCCAGCAGTTACTCCTTGATGGAACCAACCCAGTACTTC. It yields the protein CASSYSLMEPTQYF.

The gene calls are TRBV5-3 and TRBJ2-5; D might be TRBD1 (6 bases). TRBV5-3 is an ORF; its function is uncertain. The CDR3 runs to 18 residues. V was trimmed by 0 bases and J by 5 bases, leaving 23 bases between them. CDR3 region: CARSLATPGHLRGETQYF. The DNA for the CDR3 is TGTGCCAGAAGCTTGGCAACACCGGGACACTTGCGAGGGGAGACCCAGTACTTC.

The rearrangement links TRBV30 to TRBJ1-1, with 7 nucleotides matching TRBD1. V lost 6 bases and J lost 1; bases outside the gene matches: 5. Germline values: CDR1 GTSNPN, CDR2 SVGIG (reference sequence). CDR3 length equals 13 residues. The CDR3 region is CACRTGWNTEAFF. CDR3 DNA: TGTGCCTGCCGGACAGGATGGAACACTGAAGCTTTCTTT.

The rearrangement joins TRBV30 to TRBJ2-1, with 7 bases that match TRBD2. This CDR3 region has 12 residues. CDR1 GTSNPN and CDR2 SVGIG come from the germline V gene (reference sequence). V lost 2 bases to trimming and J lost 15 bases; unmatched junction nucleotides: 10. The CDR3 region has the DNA TGTGCCTGGAGTCGCAGCGGGACTCGGATGTTCTTC. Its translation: CAWSRSGTRMFF.

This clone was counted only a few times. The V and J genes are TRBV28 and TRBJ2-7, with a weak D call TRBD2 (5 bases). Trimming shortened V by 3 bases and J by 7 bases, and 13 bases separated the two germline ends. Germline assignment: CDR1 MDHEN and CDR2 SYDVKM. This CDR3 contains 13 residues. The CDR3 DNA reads TGTGCCAGCAGTTTCGTAGGACTGGGGGAGCAGTACTTC. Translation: CASSFVGLGEQYF.

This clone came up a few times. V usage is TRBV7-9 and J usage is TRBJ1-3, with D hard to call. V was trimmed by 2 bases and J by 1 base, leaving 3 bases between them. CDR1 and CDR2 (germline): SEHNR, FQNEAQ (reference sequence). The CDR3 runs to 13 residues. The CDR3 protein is CASSLTSGNTIYF. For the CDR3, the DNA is TGTGCCAGCAGCTTAACATCTGGAAACACCATATATTTT.